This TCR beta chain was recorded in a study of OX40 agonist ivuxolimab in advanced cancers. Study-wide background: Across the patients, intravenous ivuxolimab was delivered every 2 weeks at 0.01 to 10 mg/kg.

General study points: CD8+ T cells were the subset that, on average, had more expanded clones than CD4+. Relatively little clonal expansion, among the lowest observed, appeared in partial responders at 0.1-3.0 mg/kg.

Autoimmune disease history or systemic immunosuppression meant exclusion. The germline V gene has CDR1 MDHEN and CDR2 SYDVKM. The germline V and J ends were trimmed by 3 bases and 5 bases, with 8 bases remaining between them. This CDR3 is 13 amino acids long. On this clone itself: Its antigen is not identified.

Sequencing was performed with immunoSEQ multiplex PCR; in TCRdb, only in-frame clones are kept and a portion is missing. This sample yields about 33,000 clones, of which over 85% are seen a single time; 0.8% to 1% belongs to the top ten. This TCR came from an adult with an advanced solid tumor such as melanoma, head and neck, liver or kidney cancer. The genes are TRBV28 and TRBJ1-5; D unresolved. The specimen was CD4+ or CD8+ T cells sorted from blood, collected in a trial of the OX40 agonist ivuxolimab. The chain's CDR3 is CASSLRGYQPQHF. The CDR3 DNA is TGTGCCAGCAGTTTGCGGGGTTATCAGCCCCAGCATTTT.